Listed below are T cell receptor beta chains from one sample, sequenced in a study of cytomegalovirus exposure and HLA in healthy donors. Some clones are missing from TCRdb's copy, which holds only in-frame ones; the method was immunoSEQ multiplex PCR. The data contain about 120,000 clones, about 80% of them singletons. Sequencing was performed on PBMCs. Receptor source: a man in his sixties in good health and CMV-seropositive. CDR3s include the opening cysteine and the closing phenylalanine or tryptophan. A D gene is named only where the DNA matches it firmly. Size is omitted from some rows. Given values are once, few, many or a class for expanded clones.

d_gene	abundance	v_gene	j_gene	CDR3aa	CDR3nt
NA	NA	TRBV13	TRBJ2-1	CASNLSDSYNEQFF	TGTGCCAGCAACCTTAGCGACTCCTACAATGAGCAGTTCTTC
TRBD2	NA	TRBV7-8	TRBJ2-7	CASSFSGKQSYEQYF	TGTGCCAGCAGCTTTAGCGGGAAACAGTCCTACGAGCAGTACTTC
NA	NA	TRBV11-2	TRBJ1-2	CASSSLGAYGYTF	TGTGCCAGCAGCTCCCTTGGGGCCTATGGCTACACCTTC
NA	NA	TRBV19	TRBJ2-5	CASSNTEQETQYF	TGTGCCAGTAGTAATACAGAACAAGAGACCCAGTACTTC
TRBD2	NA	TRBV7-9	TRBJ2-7	CASSLGLAAEGYEQYF	TGTGCCAGCAGCTTGGGACTAGCGGCAGAGGGCTACGAGCAGTACTTC
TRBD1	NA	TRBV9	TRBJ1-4	CASSPQGTGSAEKLFF	TGTGCCAGCAGCCCCCAGGGGACAGGGTCGGCTGAAAAACTGTTTTTT
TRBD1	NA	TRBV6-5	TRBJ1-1	CASSYRQGYGNTEAFF	TGTGCCAGCAGTTACCGACAGGGGTACGGTAACACTGAAGCTTTCTTT
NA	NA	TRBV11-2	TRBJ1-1	CASSSTLNTEAFF	TGTGCCAGCAGCTCGACATTGAACACTGAAGCTTTCTTT
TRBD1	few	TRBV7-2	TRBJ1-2	CASSSVPGQGTTGYTF	TGTGCCAGCAGCTCCGTACCGGGACAGGGCACTACTGGCTACACCTTC
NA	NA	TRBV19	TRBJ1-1	CASSMPGGESEAFF	TGTGCCAGTAGTATGCCGGGTGGGGAGTCTGAAGCTTTCTTT
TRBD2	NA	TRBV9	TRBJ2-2	CASSVGGTSGNTGELFF	TGTGCCAGCAGCGTAGGTGGGACTAGCGGTAACACCGGGGAGCTGTTTTTT
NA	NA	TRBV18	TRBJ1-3	CASSPRDNSGNTIYF	TGTGCCAGCTCACCACGGGACAACTCTGGAAACACCATATATTTT
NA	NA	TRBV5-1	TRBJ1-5	CASSWAPGQPQHF	TGCGCCAGCAGCTGGGCACCTGGGCAGCCCCAGCATTTT
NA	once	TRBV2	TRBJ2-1	CARRPDTRLEQFF	TGTGCCAGACGTCCTGATACGAGGCTTGAGCAGTTCTTC
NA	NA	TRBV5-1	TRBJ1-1	CASSLAPHTGTEAFF	TGCGCCAGCAGCTTGGCTCCCCACACGGGCACTGAAGCTTTCTTT
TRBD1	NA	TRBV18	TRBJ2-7	CASSPPTGVYEQYF	TGTGCCAGCTCACCACCGACAGGGGTCTACGAGCAGTACTTC
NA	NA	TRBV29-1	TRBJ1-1	CSVGVDPNTEAFF	TGCAGCGTTGGCGTAGATCCGAACACTGAAGCTTTCTTT
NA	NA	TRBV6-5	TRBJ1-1	CASRGGWGTEAFF	TGTGCCAGCCGGGGAGGGTGGGGCACTGAAGCTTTCTTT
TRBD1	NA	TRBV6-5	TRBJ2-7	CASSKGQLIAYEQYF	TGTGCCAGCAGTAAGGGACAGCTAATTGCCTACGAGCAGTACTTC
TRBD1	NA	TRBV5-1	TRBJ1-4	CASSLYGTGGEKLFF	TGCGCCAGCAGCTTATACGGGACAGGGGGCGAAAAACTGTTTTTT
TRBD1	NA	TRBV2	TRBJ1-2	CASSPGTDIYGYTF	TGTGCCAGCAGCCCCGGGACAGATATCTATGGCTACACCTTC
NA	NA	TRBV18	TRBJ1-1	CASSPATVNTEAFF	TGTGCCAGCTCACCTGCGACAGTTAACACTGAAGCTTTCTTT
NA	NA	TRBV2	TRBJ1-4	CASSARGGLEKLFF	TGTGCCAGCAGTGCAAGGGGGGGATTGGAAAAACTGTTTTTT
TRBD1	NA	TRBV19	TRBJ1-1	CATETGAYGTEAFF	TGTGCCACCGAGACAGGGGCTTATGGCACTGAAGCTTTCTTT
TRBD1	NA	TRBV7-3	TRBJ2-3	CASRRGPTDTQYF	TGTGCCAGCCGCAGGGGGCCCACAGATACGCAGTATTTT
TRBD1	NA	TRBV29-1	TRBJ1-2	CSVPDRQGVMDGYTF	TGCAGCGTTCCAGACCGACAGGGCGTGATGGATGGCTACACCTTC
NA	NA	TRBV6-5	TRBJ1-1	CASSTRRQTEAFF	TGTGCCAGCAGCACGAGGAGGCAGACTGAAGCTTTCTTT
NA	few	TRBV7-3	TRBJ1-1	CASSPQMNTEAFF	TGTGCCAGCAGCCCTCAGATGAACACTGAAGCTTTCTTT
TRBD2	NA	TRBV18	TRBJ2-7	CASSPLLAGGYEQYF	TGTGCCAGCTCACCGCTACTAGCGGGAGGCTACGAGCAGTACTTC
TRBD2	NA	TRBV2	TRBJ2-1	CASRIGTSGRAGNEQFF	TGTGCCAGCAGGATAGGGACTAGCGGGAGGGCCGGCAATGAGCAGTTCTTC
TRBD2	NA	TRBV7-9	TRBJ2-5	CASSSPFTSDLGAQYF	TGTGCCAGCAGCTCCCCCTTTACTAGCGACCTAGGGGCCCAGTACTTC
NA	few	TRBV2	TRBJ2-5	CASSVGGAQYF	TGTGCCAGCAGTGTAGGAGGGGCCCAGTACTTC
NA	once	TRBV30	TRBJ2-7	CAWSVQTLSEQYF	TGTGCCTGGAGTGTACAGACCCTCTCCGAGCAGTACTTC
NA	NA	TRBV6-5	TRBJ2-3	CASSYSSGQLTDTQYF	TGTGCCAGCAGTTACTCGAGTGGACAGCTCACAGATACGCAGTATTTT
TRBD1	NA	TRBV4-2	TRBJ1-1	CASSQAGTASPSNTEAFF	TGTGCCAGCAGCCAAGCAGGGACAGCGAGCCCCTCGAACACTGAAGCTTTCTTT
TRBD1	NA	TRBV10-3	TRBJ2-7	CAIRGQGLSYEQYF	TGTGCCATCAGGGGACAGGGGCTCTCCTACGAGCAGTACTTC
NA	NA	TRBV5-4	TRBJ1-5	CASSNENQPQHF	TGTGCCAGCAGTAACGAGAACCAGCCCCAGCATTTT
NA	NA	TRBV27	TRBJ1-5	CAAGGFRSNQPQHF	TGTGCCGCGGGGGGGTTTAGGAGCAATCAGCCCCAGCATTTT
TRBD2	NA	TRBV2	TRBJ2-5	CASSRLAEGGETQYF	TGTGCCAGCAGCCGACTAGCGGAGGGAGGGGAGACCCAGTACTTC
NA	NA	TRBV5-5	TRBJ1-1	CASSQGLGNTEAFF	TGTGCCAGCAGCCAGGGGCTGGGGAACACTGAAGCTTTCTTT
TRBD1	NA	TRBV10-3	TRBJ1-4	CAISGQGEKLFF	TGTGCCATCTCAGGACAGGGGGAAAAACTGTTTTTT
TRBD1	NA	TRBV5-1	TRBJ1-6	CASSLGQGRNSPLHF	TGCGCCAGCAGCTTGGGACAGGGACGGAATTCACCCCTCCACTTT
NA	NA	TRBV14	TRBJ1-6	CASSPRTYNSPLHF	TGTGCCAGCAGCCCGAGAACGTATAATTCACCCCTCCACTTT
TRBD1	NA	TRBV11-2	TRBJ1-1	CASSQGGQGTEAFF	TGTGCCAGCAGCCAGGGGGGACAGGGGACTGAAGCTTTCTTT
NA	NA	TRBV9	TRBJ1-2	CASSPSDRSYTF	TGTGCCAGCAGTCCATCCGACAGGAGCTACACCTTC
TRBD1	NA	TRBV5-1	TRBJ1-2	CASSRQGVRMGYGYTF	TGCGCCAGCAGCCGACAGGGGGTGCGGATGGGGTATGGCTACACCTTC